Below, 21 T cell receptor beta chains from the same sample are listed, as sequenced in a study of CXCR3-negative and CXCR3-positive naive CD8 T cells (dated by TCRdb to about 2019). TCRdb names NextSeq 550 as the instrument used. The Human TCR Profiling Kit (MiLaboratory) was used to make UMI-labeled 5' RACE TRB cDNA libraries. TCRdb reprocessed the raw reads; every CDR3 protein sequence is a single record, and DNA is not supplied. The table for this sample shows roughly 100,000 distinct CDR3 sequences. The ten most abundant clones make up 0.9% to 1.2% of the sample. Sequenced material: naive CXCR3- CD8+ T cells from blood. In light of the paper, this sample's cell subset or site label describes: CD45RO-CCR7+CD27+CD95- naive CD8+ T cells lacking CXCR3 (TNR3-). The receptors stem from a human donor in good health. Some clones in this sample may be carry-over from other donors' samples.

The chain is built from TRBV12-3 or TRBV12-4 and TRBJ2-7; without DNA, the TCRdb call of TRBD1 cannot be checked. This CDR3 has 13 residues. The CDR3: CASSLTGNHEQYF.

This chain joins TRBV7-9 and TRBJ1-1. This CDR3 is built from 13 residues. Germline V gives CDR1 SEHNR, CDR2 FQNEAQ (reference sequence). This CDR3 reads CASSPQLNTEAFF.

The CDR3 sequence is CASSLDGTYNEQFF. V usage is TRBV7-8 and J usage is TRBJ2-1; TCRdb names TRBD1, which stays unverified in the absence of DNA. The CDR3 is 14 residues long. Germline V lookup: CDR1 SGHVS, CDR2 FQNEAQ.

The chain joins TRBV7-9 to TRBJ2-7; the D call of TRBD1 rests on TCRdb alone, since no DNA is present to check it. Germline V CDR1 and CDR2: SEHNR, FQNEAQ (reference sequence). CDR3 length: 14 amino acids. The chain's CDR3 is CASSLPTGTYEQYF.

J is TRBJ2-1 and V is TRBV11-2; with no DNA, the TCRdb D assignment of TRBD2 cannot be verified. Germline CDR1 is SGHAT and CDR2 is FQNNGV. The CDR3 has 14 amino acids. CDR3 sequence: CASSFHSGNNEQFF.

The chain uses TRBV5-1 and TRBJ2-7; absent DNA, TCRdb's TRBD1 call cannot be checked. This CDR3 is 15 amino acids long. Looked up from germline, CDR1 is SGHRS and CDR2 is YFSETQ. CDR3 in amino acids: CASSLGAMGAHEQYF. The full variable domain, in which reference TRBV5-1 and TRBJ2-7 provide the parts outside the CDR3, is KAGVTQTPRYLIKTRGQQVTLSCSPISGHRSVSWYQQTPGQGLQFLFEYFSETQRNKGNFPGRFSGRQFSNSRSEMNVSTLELGDSALYLCASSLGAMGAHEQYFGPGTRLTVT.

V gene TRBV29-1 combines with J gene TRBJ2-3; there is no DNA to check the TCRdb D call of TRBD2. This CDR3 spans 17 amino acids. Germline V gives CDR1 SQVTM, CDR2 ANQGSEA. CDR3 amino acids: CSVEEELAGGPGDTQYF.

The CDR3 loop is CASSYRTENTEAFF. The rearrangement uses TRBV6-5 and TRBJ1-1; TCRdb's assignment of TRBD1 cannot be checked, as there is no DNA. The CDR3 length is 14 residues. Germline V lookup: CDR1 MNHEY, CDR2 SVGAGI.

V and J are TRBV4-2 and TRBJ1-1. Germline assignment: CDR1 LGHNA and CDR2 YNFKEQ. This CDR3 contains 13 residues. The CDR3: CASSPTVFPEAFF.

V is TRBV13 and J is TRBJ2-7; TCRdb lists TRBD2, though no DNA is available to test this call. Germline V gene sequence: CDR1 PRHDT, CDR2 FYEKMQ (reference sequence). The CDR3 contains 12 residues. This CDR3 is CASSLAGGNQYF.

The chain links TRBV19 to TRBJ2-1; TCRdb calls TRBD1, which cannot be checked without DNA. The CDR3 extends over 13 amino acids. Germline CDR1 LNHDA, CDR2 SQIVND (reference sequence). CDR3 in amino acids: CASSPLSYNEQFF. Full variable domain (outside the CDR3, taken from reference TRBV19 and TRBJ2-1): DGGITQSPKYLFRKEGQNVTLSCEQNLNHDAMYWYRQDPGQGLRLIYYSQIVNDFQKGDIAEGYSVSREKKESFPLTVTSAQKNPTAFYLCASSPLSYNEQFFGPGTRLTVL.

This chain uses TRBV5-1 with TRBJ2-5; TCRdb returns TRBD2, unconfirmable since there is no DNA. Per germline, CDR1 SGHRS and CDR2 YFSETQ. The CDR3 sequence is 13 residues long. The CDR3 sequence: CASMRLPEETQYF.

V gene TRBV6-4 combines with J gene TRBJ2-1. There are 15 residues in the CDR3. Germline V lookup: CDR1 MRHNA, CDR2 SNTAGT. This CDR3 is CASSDSQDGYNEQFF.

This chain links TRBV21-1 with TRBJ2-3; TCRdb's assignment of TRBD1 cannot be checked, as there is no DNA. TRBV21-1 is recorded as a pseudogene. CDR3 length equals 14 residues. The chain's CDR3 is CASSLPLLTDTQYF.

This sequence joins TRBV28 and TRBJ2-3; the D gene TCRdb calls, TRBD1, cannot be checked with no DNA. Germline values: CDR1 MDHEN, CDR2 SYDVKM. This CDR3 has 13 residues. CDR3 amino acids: CASSQGETDTQYF.

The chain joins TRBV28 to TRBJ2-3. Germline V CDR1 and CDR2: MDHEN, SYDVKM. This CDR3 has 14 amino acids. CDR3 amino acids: CASSLEASTDTQYF.

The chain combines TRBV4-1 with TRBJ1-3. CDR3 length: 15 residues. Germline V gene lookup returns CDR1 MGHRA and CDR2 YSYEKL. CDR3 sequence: CASSRTPNSGNTIYF.

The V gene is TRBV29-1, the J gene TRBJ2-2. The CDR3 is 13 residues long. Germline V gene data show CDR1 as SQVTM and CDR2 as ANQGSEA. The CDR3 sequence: CSVAGANTGELFF.

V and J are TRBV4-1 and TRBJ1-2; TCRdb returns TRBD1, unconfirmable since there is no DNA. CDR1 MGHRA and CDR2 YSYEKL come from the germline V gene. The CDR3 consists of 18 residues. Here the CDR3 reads CASSQVGDNEDPNYGYTF.

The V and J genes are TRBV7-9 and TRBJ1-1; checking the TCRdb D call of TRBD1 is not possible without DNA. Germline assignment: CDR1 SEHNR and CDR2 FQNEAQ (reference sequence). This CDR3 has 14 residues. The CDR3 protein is CASSLGLGVAEAFF.

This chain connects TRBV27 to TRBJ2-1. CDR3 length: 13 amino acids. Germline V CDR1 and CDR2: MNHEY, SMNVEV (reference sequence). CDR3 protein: CASSLGSYNEQFF.